This T cell receptor beta chain was captured in a study of coeliac disease. Study-wide background: Each coeliac patient was active, refractory type I, or diet-controlled. Notes on the study in general: Most TRB amino acid sequences occurred in only one sample. Published gliadin-specific TRB sequences appeared in about 50% of the 18 coeliac samples, 1 of 6 controls. Control samples showed higher TRB and TRG clonality than intraepithelial and lamina propria samples in active celiac disease.

The assay was immunoSEQ multiplex PCR, and TCRdb's table has in-frame clones only and misses some. The sample has 6,000 to 8,500 clones, 65% to 80% seen once. There are 13 residues in the CDR3. Trimming left V 0 bases short and J 6 bases short, with 9 bases between. Germline loops: CDR1 MGHDK, CDR2 SYGVNS. A remark on this clone: No antigen is known for it.

The material sequenced was lamina propria lymphocytes from the gut. This sequence joins TRBV25-1 and TRBJ2-7; a possible D gene is TRBD1 (6 bases). The receptor was derived from a woman aged 18-29 years with active celiac disease. CDR3 sequence reads: CASSEYLGGEQYF. As DNA, the CDR3 is TGTGCCAGCAGTGAATATCTAGGGGGCGAGCAGTACTTC.